This TCR beta chain was identified during a study of shared clonotypes between healthy human individuals (dated by TCRdb to 2018 to 2021). General notes on the study: The cohort comprised a couple of women and three men aged 18 to 49 years. For each donor, CD4 naive and CD4 memory were each given three plates, CD8 naive was given two plates, and CD8 memory was given one plate. Blood TCR repertoires of about 5 healthy adults were deeply sequenced to estimate repertoire size and the extent of clonotype sharing between individuals. To increase sequencing depth and limit assay-specific biases, TCR repertoire library preparation and sequencing were carried out by different laboratories using diverse techniques. Between about 0.9 and 9 billion PBMCs per donor were obtained by leukapheresis. General findings and caveats noted by the study authors: Naive subsets generally had larger estimated clonotype richness than memory subsets did. Because the study included only a small number of donors, the genetic and exposure-history diversity represented was limited. Pairwise subsampling indicated that sequencing depth was expected to affect the degree of clonotype sharing among donors. Rarefaction of sorted-subset datasets indicated incomplete sequencing despite the large sequencing depth. Sampling was restricted to blood, and TCR repertoires in tissues likely differ from the TCR repertoires found in blood. Sharing across several donors was observed for about 4.8% of naive CD4, around 3.5% of naive CD8, 2% to 2.5% of memory CD4, and roughly 0.4% of memory CD8 clonotypes. Compared with non-shared clonotypes, the clonotypes found in all four sorted-subset donors had higher generation probabilities.

The table lists this clone with a few counts. Its recognized antigen is unknown. No much larger clonotype is one base removed from it; base qualities were not supplied. Using the deep immunoSEQ assay, TCR CDR3 regions were amplified from genomic DNA by multiplex PCR. For each cell subset, the extracted genomic DNA was distributed evenly across all wells of several immunoSEQ 96-well plates, and each plate served as one replicate. For sorted subsets, about 0.2 ug genomic DNA, equal to 30,000 to 35,000 T cell genomes, was loaded into each replicate PCR. The purified libraries were quantified using a Qubit 3.0 fluorometer, sized with a Bioanalyzer 2100, and then quantified again using the KAPA Library Quantification kit. Every immunoSEQ 96-well plate was sequenced on a separate single-read 150-cycle Illumina NextSeq 550 flow cell. The original methods were these. Because the immunoSEQ output included only junctional sequences and no quality scores, the filtering could not be the same as the filtering used for full-length reads. To assign V/J genes and CDR3, sequences were annotated using PyIR, a Python wrapper for IgBLAST v1.9, with IMGT germline references. Any read was removed if the V/J assignment was weak (E-value above 1e-6), the CDR3 was missing, or the read contained stop codons, out-of-frame junctions, or ambiguous translated residues. A V3J clonotype was defined by an identical inferred V gene, J gene, and CDR3 amino acid sequence. To compute the percentage overlap between repertoires, the number of shared unique clonotypes was divided by the size of the smaller repertoire. Richness of each repertoire was evaluated using RTK rarefaction, the Chao1 estimator, and Recon v2.1 estimates of unobserved clonotypes. OLGA was used to compute generation probabilities for all TCRbeta clonotypes that the gDNA method yielded from a handful of donors. Imported from immuneACCESS, the table was reduced by TCRdb to in-frame sequences with V and J called. These copies leave out some clones; in studies compared against another copy, an unresolved V gene accounts for under half, and the cause of the remainder is not known. V, J and clone size derive from that table, while D and trimming were established from the DNA sequence. Counted in this sample were a few million clones; roughly 95% of them appeared once. The ten largest account for over 1.5% of the sample.

For the CD8 naive samples, CD45RO-negative cells were positively selected for CCR7, yielding a CD45RA+CCR7+ population from which TemRA cells were excluded. The donors were healthy, HIV-negative adults with no recently reported acute infections or vaccinations. Every donor was a Caucasian adult residing in Nashville, Tennessee, USA. After blood collection by leukapheresis, PBMCs were isolated using Ficoll-Histopaque density gradient centrifugation and then cryopreserved in the vapor phase of liquid nitrogen. Analytical flow cytometry was used to check the purity and quantity of every magnetically sorted T cell population. Each sorted fraction had its genomic DNA isolated and then quantified by UV absorbance on a Nanodrop 2000c. Based on the germline V gene (reference sequence), the CDR1 and CDR2 sequences are LNHDA and SQIVND. From the cysteine up to the phenylalanine, the CDR3 has a length of 16 residues. Just CDR3 DNA is preserved here, 48 bases in frame from base 1. Trimming leaves V shorter by 5 bases and J shorter by 5 bases, with the junction holding 8 bases beyond the gene matches.

The rearranged segments are TRBV19 and TRBJ2-7, with TRBD2 identical over 14 junction bases. The sequenced material came from naive CD8+ T cells from PBMCs. What the cell subset or site label conveys for this sample: CD45RA+CCR7+. This sequence originates from a man aged 18 to 29 in good health. Some clones in this sample may be carry-over from other donors' samples. The CDR3 reads CASSARLAGGHHEQYF. The DNA sequence is as follows: TGTGCCAGTAGTGCCCGACTAGCGGGAGGGCACCACGAGCAGTACTTC. Outside the CDR3, residues come from the reference TRBV19 and TRBJ2-7 proteins, so the full variable domain is: DGGITQSPKYLFRKEGQNVTLSCEQNLNHDAMYWYRQDPGQGLRLIYYSQIVNDFQKGDIAEGYSVSREKKESFPLTVTSAQKNPTAFYLCASSARLAGGHHEQYFGPGTRLTVT.